This T cell receptor (beta chain) comes out of a study of response to subunit inactivated influenza vaccine. Study results and caveats: Authors suggested each seasonal flu vaccination may recruit only limited numbers of new T cells.

This clonotype was found a few times. What it binds is unknown. This CDR3 comprises 15 residues. Trimming shortened V by 5 bases and J by 10 bases, and 18 bases separated the two germline ends. The V gene's germline CDR1 is MNHEY and CDR2 SVGEGT. TCRdb reprocessed the RT-PCR reads via MiXCR and lists one record per CDR3 protein. The sample shows about 800,000 distinct CDR3 sequences, around 20% of them seen only once. The sequence was obtained from a man aged 50 or older who received an inactivated influenza vaccine. Sample: PBMCs from blood, taken around 5 days after vaccination. V gene TRBV6-2 or TRBV6-3 combines with J gene TRBJ1-6, with D unclear. In DNA form, the CDR3 reads TGTGCCAGCAGTCGTCCACAAGGAATTGGCTCACCCCTCCACTTT. Its translation: CASSRPQGIGSPLHF.